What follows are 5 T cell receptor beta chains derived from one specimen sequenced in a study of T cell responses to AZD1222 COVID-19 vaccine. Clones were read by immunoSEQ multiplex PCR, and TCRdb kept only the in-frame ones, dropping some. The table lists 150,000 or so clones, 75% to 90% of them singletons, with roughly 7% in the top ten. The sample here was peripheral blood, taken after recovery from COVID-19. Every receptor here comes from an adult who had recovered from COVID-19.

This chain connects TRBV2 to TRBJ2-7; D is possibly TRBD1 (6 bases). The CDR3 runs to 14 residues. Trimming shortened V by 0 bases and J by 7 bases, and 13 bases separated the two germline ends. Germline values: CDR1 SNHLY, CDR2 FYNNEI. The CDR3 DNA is TGTGCCAGCAGTGAAGCGCTTCGCAGGGGTGAGCAGTACTTC. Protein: CASSEALRRGEQYF.

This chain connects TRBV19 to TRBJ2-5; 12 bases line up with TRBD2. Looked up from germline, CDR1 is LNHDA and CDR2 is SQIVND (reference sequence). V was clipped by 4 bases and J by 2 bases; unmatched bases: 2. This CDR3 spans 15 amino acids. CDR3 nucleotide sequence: TGTGCCAGTAGTAGCGGACTAGCGGGACAAGAGACCCAGTACTTC. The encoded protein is CASSSGLAGQETQYF.

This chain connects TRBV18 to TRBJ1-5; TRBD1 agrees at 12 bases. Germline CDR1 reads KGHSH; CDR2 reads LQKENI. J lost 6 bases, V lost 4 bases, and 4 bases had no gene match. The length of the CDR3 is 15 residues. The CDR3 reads CASSQGQGAIQPQHF. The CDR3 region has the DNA TGTGCCAGCTCACAGGGACAGGGGGCGATTCAGCCCCAGCATTTT.

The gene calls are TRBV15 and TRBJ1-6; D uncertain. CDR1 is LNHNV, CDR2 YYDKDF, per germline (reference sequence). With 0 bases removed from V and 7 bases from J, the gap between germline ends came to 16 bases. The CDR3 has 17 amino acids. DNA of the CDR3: TGTGCCACCAGCAGAGATCGCCTGGACGGTCTAAATTCACCCCTCCACTTT. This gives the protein CATSRDRLDGLNSPLHF.

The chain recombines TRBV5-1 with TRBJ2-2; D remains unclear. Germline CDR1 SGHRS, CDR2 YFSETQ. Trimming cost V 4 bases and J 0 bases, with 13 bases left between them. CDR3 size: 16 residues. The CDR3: CASSPLGLPNTGELFF. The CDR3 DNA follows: TGCGCCAGCAGCCCACTGGGGTTACCGAACACCGGGGAGCTGTTTTTT.